These 7 T cell receptor beta chains were all obtained from the same sample, sequenced in a study of OX40 agonist ivuxolimab in advanced cancers. Sequencing used immunoSEQ multiplex PCR; TCRdb keeps in-frame clones, though not all of them. The sample holds approximately 78,000 clones, around 90% seen once. Sequences were derived from CD4+ or CD8+ T cells sorted from blood, sampled in a trial of the OX40 agonist ivuxolimab. The receptors were sampled from an adult with an advanced solid tumor such as melanoma, head and neck, liver or kidney cancer.

The chain employs TRBV21-1 and TRBJ1-5; the D call of TRBD1 is as the table states it, not checked on the DNA. TRBV21-1 corresponds to a pseudogene. The CDR3 has 15 amino acids. The CDR3 here is CASSKVRGGNQPQHF. Here the CDR3 DNA reads TGTGCCAGCAGCAAAGTCAGGGGCGGCAATCAGCCCCAGCATTTT.

This rearrangement joins TRBV4-1 to TRBJ1-1, with D possibly TRBD1 on 6 matching bases. Trimming cost V 1 base and J 11 bases, with 26 bases left between them. CDR1 and CDR2 (germline): MGHRA, YSYEKL. This CDR3 has 17 amino acids. The CDR3 nucleotides read TGCGCCAGCAGCCAAGGCAAAACCGGGGGCCGCCTGGGGGAGGCTTTCTTT. Protein: CASSQGKTGGRLGEAFF.

V usage is TRBV6-1 and J usage is TRBJ2-2; 12 bases align to TRBD2. Germline CDR1 reads MNHNS; CDR2 reads SASEGT. CDR3 length: 15 residues. V lost 6 bases, J lost 6 bases, and 5 bases stayed unmatched. This CDR3 reads CASRGTSGFAGELFF. CDR3 sequence (DNA): TGTGCCAGCAGGGGGACTAGCGGGTTCGCCGGGGAGCTGTTTTTT.

V usage is TRBV5-5 and J usage is TRBJ2-2; D not resolved. The CDR3 consists of 13 residues. The germline gives CDR1 SGHKS, CDR2 YYEKEE (reference sequence). V lost 4 bases to trimming and J lost 4 bases, with 8 bases between them. CDR3 sequence: CASSLQLTGELFF. CDR3 nucleotide sequence: TGTGCCAGCAGCCTACAACTCACCGGGGAGCTGTTTTTT.

V usage is TRBV6-5 and J usage is TRBJ1-1; no reliable D call. The CDR3 length is 15 residues. Germline loops: CDR1 MNHEY, CDR2 SVGAGI. V lost 6 bases and J lost 0, with 14 bases in between. The CDR3 here is CASSLGISMNTEAFF. In DNA form, the CDR3 reads TGTGCCAGCAGCCTTGGGATATCGATGAACACTGAAGCTTTCTTT.

The gene calls are TRBV5-3 and TRBJ2-1; D is undetermined. TRBV5-3 carries the ORF label, with uncertain function. With 0 bases removed from V and 0 bases from J, the gap between germline ends came to 16 bases. This CDR3 has 18 amino acids. CDR3 amino acids: CARSLALCPPYSYNEQFF. The DNA of the CDR3 is TGTGCCAGAAGCTTGGCACTATGCCCACCTTACTCCTACAATGAGCAGTTCTTC.

V gene TRBV5-4 combines with J gene TRBJ2-5, with 12 nucleotides matching TRBD1. Trimming cost V 1 base and J 4 bases; bases outside gene matches: 8. CDR1 SGHNT and CDR2 YYREEE come from the germline V gene (reference sequence). This CDR3 spans 17 amino acids. The CDR3 DNA sequence: TGTGCCAGCAGCTTGTGGGCAGGGACAGGGGGCGGAGAGACCCAGTACTTC. Its protein is CASSLWAGTGGGETQYF.